One sample yielded the 29 T cell receptor beta chains listed below, sequenced in a study of tumor-infiltrating lymphocytes in primary liver carcinoma. The authors made TCR beta cDNA from 450 to 600 ng total RNA with a constant-region primer. ARM-PCR, slightly modified, supplied the TCR beta libraries through three nested multiplex PCR rounds. Forward primers for TRBV1-TRBV30 and a C-beta reverse primer served the first two PCR rounds, at around 9 cycles each. From the multiplex PCR reads, TCRdb called clonotypes with MiXCR, one entry per CDR3 protein. This sample has 90,000 to 110,000 distinct CDR3 sequences; roughly 80% occur once, and the top ten carry 15% to 25%. Co-extraction of RNA and DNA was performed on roughly 17-32 mg of unsorted bulk tissue. Sequencing was carried out using liver tumor tissue from sampling region 3. Subset specified: tumor region T3, left-lateral pole. The receptors were sampled from a man in his forties with primary liver carcinoma and hepatitis B virus infection.

Points on this clonotype: The junction shows a germline mismatch at one end, possibly a read error. This chain joins TRBV12-3 or TRBV12-4 and TRBJ1-6; 10 positions match TRBD1. This CDR3 comprises 14 residues. The CDR3 sequence is CASNSGTGDSPPHF. The CDR3 DNA reads TGTGCCAGCAACTCCGGGACAGGGGATTCACCCCCCCACTTT.

This sequence joins TRBV12-3 or TRBV12-4 and TRBJ2-5; 10 positions match TRBD2. CDR3 length: 14 amino acids. The junction had 14 bases not matched to a gene; V was cut back by 8 bases and J by 11 bases. CDR3 sequence: CASGLAGGQDTQYF. The CDR3 DNA follows: TGTGCCAGCGGATTAGCGGGAGGACAAGATACTCAGTACTTC.

With regard to this clonotype: A much larger clone differs by one base, so this may be a read error. The chain combines TRBV25-1 with TRBJ2-6; D is perhaps TRBD2 (5 bases). The CDR3 extends over 16 amino acids. CDR1 is MGHDK, CDR2 SYGVNS, per germline. The CDR3 protein is CASSEEVDSGVNVLTF. CDR3 nucleotides: TGTGCCAGCAGTGAAGAAGTGGACTCTGGGGTCAACGTCCTGACTTTC.

This clonotype has more than one count but fewer than ten. The CDR3 DNA sequence: TGTGCCAGCAGTGAATCACCAGGGGGGAATTCACCCCTCCACTTT. Its translation is CASSESPGGNSPLHF. The chain has TRBV25-1 and TRBJ1-6; 7 bases line up with TRBD1. CDR3 length equals 15 residues. The V and J ends lost 1 base and 7 bases, in that order; junction bases with no gene match: 4. CDR1 and CDR2 from the germline V gene are MGHDK and SYGVNS.

On this clonotype itself: The germline gene is not matched at one end of the junction; a read error may be the cause. The chain carries TRBV4-2 and TRBJ2-5; 12 nucleotides line up with TRBD2. The CDR3 consists of 18 residues. Germline values: CDR1 LGHNA, CDR2 YNFKEQ. The CDR3 is CVSSRDLAGGRIIETQYF. Written as DNA, the CDR3 is TGTGTCAGCAGCCGAGATCTAGCGGGAGGGCGAATTATAGAGACCCAGTACTTC.

In regard to this clonotype: A read error is likely, as this CDR3 ends without the conserved phenylalanine or tryptophan. Because the CDR3's place on the DNA is in doubt, the DNA is left out and the CDR3 is given as listed by TCRdb. The chain recombines TRBV12-3 or TRBV12-4 with TRBJ1-1. A total of 14 residues make up the CDR3, ends included. The CDR3 region is CTSSSSDANTEASL.

This rearrangement joins TRBV11-1 to TRBJ1-5, with 10 bases fitting TRBD1. The V gene end was trimmed by 3 bases and the J gene end by 13 bases; junction bases not matched to a gene: 12. Germline lookup yields CDR1 SGHAT and CDR2 FQDESV (reference sequence). The CDR3 consists of 15 residues. CDR3 coding DNA: TGTGCCAGCAGCTTTGGACAGGGGGACAATCAGGCTCAGCATTTT. Translating gives CASSFGQGDNQAQHF.

Concerning this clonotype itself: Relative to the germline gene, one junction end is altered; a read error may explain this. The chain joins TRBV29-1 to TRBJ2-1, with a tentative D call TRBD2 (6 bases). The CDR3 runs to 14 residues. Germline V CDR1 and CDR2: SQVTM, ANQGSEA. CDR3 sequence: CSVTVDSGYNEQVF. CDR3 in DNA: TGCAGCGTTACCGTAGATAGCGGTTACAATGAGCAGGTCTTC.

As regards this clonotype: One end of the junction is discordant with germline, which a read error may explain. The chain is built from TRBV6-6 and TRBJ1-5; no clear D. Germline loops: CDR1 MNHNY, CDR2 SVGAGI (reference sequence). The CDR3 is made up of 14 amino acids. The CDR3 spells CASSYERFNQPQHF. The CDR3 DNA is TGTGCCAGCAGTTACGAACGATTCAATCAACCCCAGCATTTT.

A note on this clonotype: One end of the junction fails to match germline, which may point to a read error. The chain joins TRBV11-3 to TRBJ2-1; D gene unclear. Germline lookup yields CDR1 SGHNT and CDR2 YENEEA. The CDR3 loop spans 12 amino acids. CDR3 DNA sequence: TGTGTCAGCAGCTTAAATATCAATGAGCATTTCTTT. Translated, it gives CVSSLNINEHFF.

This clonotype was seen only once. Mismatch with germline at one junction end may stem from a read error. The genes are TRBV29-1 and TRBJ2-5; D remains ambiguous. The germline V gene has CDR1 SQVTM and CDR2 ANQGSEA. This CDR3 is built from 14 residues. CDR3 loop: CIVEDPSVQEIQYF. CDR3 sequence (DNA): TGCATCGTTGAAGATCCCTCAGTTCAAGAGATCCAGTACTTC.

About this clonotype itself: Sequence at one end of the junction differs from germline and may be a read error. The V gene is TRBV5-4, the J gene TRBJ2-3; 14 bases line up with TRBD2. This CDR3 comprises 16 residues. CDR1 is SGHNT and CDR2 is YYREEE in the germline V gene (reference sequence). The CDR3 nucleotides read TGTGCCATCAGCTTGGGACTAGCGGGAGTGCCAGATACGCAGTATTTT. Residues: CAISLGLAGVPDTQYF.

The chain is built from TRBV6-1 and TRBJ2-7; 9 bases line up with TRBD1. The CDR3 has 14 amino acids. The germline CDR1 and CDR2 sequences are MNHNS and SASEGT. The V gene end was trimmed by 5 bases and the J gene end by 10 bases; junction bases not matched to a gene: 12. The CDR3 nucleotides read TGTGCCAGCAGTACCGGGACAGGGCCCTACAAACAGTACTTC. Translated: CASSTGTGPYKQYF.

In its sample, this clonotype was seen many times. The chain recombines TRBV29-1 with TRBJ2-5; a possible D gene is TRBD1 (5 bases). This CDR3 spans 14 amino acids. Germline V gives CDR1 SQVTM, CDR2 ANQGSEA. V shed 7 bases and J shed 5 bases, with 20 bases lying between them. The chain's CDR3 is CSARRGGRPETQYF. The CDR3 nucleotides read TGCAGCGCCAGAAGGGGCGGTCGTCCCGAGACCCAGTACTTC.

To note about this clonotype: The CDR3 ends on some other residue instead of the conserved phenylalanine or tryptophan, so this is likely a read error. The limits of the CDR3 on the DNA are not certain, so only TCRdb's listed CDR3 is given. The V call is TRBV11-2, the J call TRBJ1-1; TRBD1, the table's D call, lacks a check against the DNA. A total of 14 residues make up the CDR3, ends included. Germline V gives CDR1 SGHAT, CDR2 FQNNGV. The CDR3 protein is CASSFGIGFGEAFY.

This clonotype was seen only once. Relative to the germline gene, one junction end is altered; a read error may explain this. In DNA form, the CDR3 reads TGTGCCAGCAGCCAAGTAGCTCTGGAACTAGCGGGACAAGAGACCCAGTATTTC. Amino acid sequence: CASSQVALELAGQETQYF. The V call is TRBV4-2, the J call TRBJ2-5, with TRBD2 matching 10 bases. Germline-derived CDR1 and CDR2 are LGHNA and YNFKEQ. The CDR3 sequence is 18 residues long.

The V and J genes are TRBV5-4 and TRBJ2-5, with D perhaps TRBD2 (5 bases). The CDR3 has 18 amino acids. Germline lookup yields CDR1 SGHNT and CDR2 YYREEE (reference sequence). V dropped 2 bases and J dropped 2 bases, with 22 bases sitting between them. CDR3 DNA: TGTGCCAGCAGCTTACTAAGGACTCACAGAAAGGCACAAGAGACCCAGTACTTC. Translated: CASSLLRTHRKAQETQYF.

The V call is TRBV6-6, the J call TRBJ1-1; TRBD1 agrees at 8 bases. CDR1 and CDR2 (germline): MNHNY, SVGAGI (reference sequence). The length of the CDR3 is 13 residues. The CDR3 loop is CASLTGVNAEAFF. In DNA, the CDR3 is TGTGCTAGCCTGACAGGGGTCAACGCTGAAGCTTTCTTT.

About this clonotype itself: The junction departs from the called germline gene at one end, perhaps through a read error. The V gene is TRBV10-2, the J gene TRBJ1-1; 7 nucleotides align to TRBD1. The CDR3 has 12 amino acids. In germline, CDR1 is WSHSY, CDR2 SAAADI. This CDR3 is CTSTQDRGTAFF. The CDR3 region has the DNA TGCACCAGCACCCAGGATCGGGGGACAGCGTTCTTT.

Remarks on this clonotype: The CDR3 ends on some other residue instead of the conserved phenylalanine or tryptophan, so this is likely a read error. V is TRBV4-2 and J is TRBJ2-5; TRBD1 matches at 11 bases. CDR3 length: 16 residues. The V and J ends lost 0 bases and 1 base, in that order; junction bases with no gene match: 1. Germline V gene data show CDR1 as LGHNA and CDR2 as YNFKEQ. As DNA, the CDR3 is TGTGCCAGCAGCCAAGAGGGGACAGGGGGCCAAGAGACCCAGTACTTA. Translating it yields CASSQEGTGGQETQYL.

Of note for this clonotype: This CDR3 is missing its conserved last phenylalanine or tryptophan, likely due to a read error. The CDR3 DNA sequence: TGTGCCAGCGGGAGACAGGGCTACACTGCAGCTTTCTCT. Encoded protein: CASGRQGYTAAFS. The V call is TRBV12-3 or TRBV12-4, the J call TRBJ1-1; TRBD1 agrees at 7 bases. The CDR3 length is 13 residues.

Regarding this clonotype: Mismatch with germline at one junction end may stem from a read error. This rearrangement joins TRBV6-5 to TRBJ2-1; D may match TRBD1 or TRBD2 (5 bases each). The germline V gene has CDR1 MNHEY and CDR2 SVGAGI. The CDR3 contains 15 residues. In nucleotides, the CDR3 is TGTTCCAGCAGTTACTCGGGGCTGGAGTACGTTGAGCAGTTCTTC. As protein: CSSSYSGLEYVEQFF.

There are many counts of this clonotype. CDR3 nucleotide sequence: TGTGCCACCAGCAATTCCGGGACTAGCGGGAGGGTCGACGAGCAGTACTTC. As protein: CATSNSGTSGRVDEQYF. V is TRBV24-1 and J is TRBJ2-7; the match to TRBD2 covers 16 bases. The germline gives CDR1 KGHDR, CDR2 SFDVKD. The CDR3 length is 17 residues. With V trimmed by 7 bases and J by 5 bases, 10 bases remained unmatched.

The chain is built from TRBV19 and TRBJ1-5; D is ambiguous. Germline lookup yields CDR1 LNHDA and CDR2 SQIVND (reference sequence). The length of the CDR3 is 15 residues. Trimming removed 7 bases at V and 7 bases at J, with 20 bases between. CDR3 sequence: CASTSTRRVRQPQHF. The CDR3 DNA sequence: TGTGCCAGTACCTCAACCCGACGGGTCCGGCAGCCCCAGCATTTT.

This clonotype is a singleton in its sample. A read error is possible here, since a much larger clone lies one base away. The chain links TRBV24-1 to TRBJ2-1; D is unresolved. The CDR3 is 15 amino acids. Trimming shortened V by 3 bases and J by 3 bases, and 11 bases separated the two germline ends. Germline lookup yields CDR1 KGHDR and CDR2 SFDVKD. CDR3 in amino acids: CATSDLGRNYNEQFF. Here the CDR3 DNA reads TGTGCCACCAGTGATCTCGGCAGGAACTACAATGAGCAGTTCTTC.

This clonotype is a singleton in its sample. One junction end does not reproduce the germline sequence, and a read error may be involved. The V and J genes are TRBV14 and TRBJ2-3; no clear D. CDR3 length: 13 amino acids. CDR1 is SGHDN, CDR2 FVKESK, per germline. CDR3 sequence: CASIQDGEDTQYF. The CDR3 coding sequence is TGTGCCAGCATCCAAGACGGCGAAGATACACAGTATTTT.

This sequence joins TRBV29-1 and TRBJ2-4, with TRBD1 as a possible D gene (5 bases). V was trimmed by 0 bases and J by 2 bases, leaving 11 bases between them. CDR3 length: 15 residues. Germline values: CDR1 SQVTM, CDR2 ANQGSEA. The CDR3 DNA reads TGCAGCGTTGAAGATACCAGGGCGACCAAAAACATTCAGTACTTC. This gives the protein CSVEDTRATKNIQYF.

CDR3 nucleotide sequence: TGCAGTATTTCCGGGACAGGGGTGTCAGATACGCAGTATTTT. The encoded protein is CSISGTGVSDTQYF. The chain joins TRBV29-1 to TRBJ2-3; 10 bases are shared with TRBD1. Germline CDR1 reads SQVTM; CDR2 reads ANQGSEA. CDR3 size: 14 residues.

Comments on this clonotype: At one end the junction does not follow the germline gene, possibly because of a read error. The V call is TRBV4-1, the J call TRBJ2-5, with D possibly being TRBD1 (7 bases). The CDR3 loop spans 17 amino acids. CDR1 is MGHRA and CDR2 is YSYEKL in the germline V gene. In DNA form, the CDR3 reads TGCGCCAGCAGCCATGCCTTTCGGGGGCACAGGGGAGAGATCCAGTACTTC. This translates into CASSHAFRGHRGEIQYF.